Each of the 21 T cell receptor beta chains below was sequenced from the same sample in a study of CD8+ T cells in alopecia areata. It was cDNA, reverse transcribed from extracted RNA, that served as the sequencing template. Some clones are missing from TCRdb's copy, which holds only in-frame ones; the method was immunoSEQ multiplex PCR. This table has 170,000 or so clones, roughly 61% appearing once. Treatment specified: oral pan-JAK inhibitor, 5-10 mg twice daily. The source was CD8+ T cells sorted from blood, collected at week 24, from a patient treated with tofacitinib. These receptors were taken from a human donor with alopecia areata.

This clone turned up a few times. The rearrangement uses TRBV7-9 and TRBJ2-7; the match to TRBD1 covers 7 bases. The V segment lost 7 bases and the J segment 0 bases; nucleotides outside the gene matches: 9. This CDR3 spans 15 amino acids. Germline V CDR1 and CDR2: SEHNR, FQNEAQ (reference sequence). DNA for the CDR3: TGTGCCAGCATCAAAACACAGGGGAGCTCCTACGAGCAGTACTTC. It is translated as CASIKTQGSSYEQYF.

The chain recombines TRBV29-1 with TRBJ1-2; TRBD1 agrees at 10 bases. The CDR3 sequence is 11 residues long. CDR1 is SQVTM and CDR2 is ANQGSEA in the germline V gene. Germline trimming cut 6 bases from V and 8 bases from J; bases unmatched to any gene: 3. The CDR3: CSVGTGEGYTF. Written as DNA, the CDR3 is TGCAGCGTCGGGACAGGGGAGGGCTACACCTTC.

The V and J genes are TRBV29-1 and TRBJ2-5; either TRBD1 or TRBD2 may fit D (6 bases each). V lost 0 bases and J lost 6, with 20 bases in between. Germline CDR1 reads SQVTM; CDR2 reads ANQGSEA. The CDR3 length is 16 residues. The CDR3 reads CSVEDRGRGGGKTQYF. In DNA, the CDR3 is TGCAGCGTTGAAGATAGGGGCAGGGGAGGTGGAAAGACCCAGTACTTC.

On this clone itself: One end of the junction varies from germline; a read error may be responsible. The chain carries TRBV7-9 and TRBJ2-1; perhaps TRBD1 as D (6 bases). Germline CDR1 is SEHNR and CDR2 is FQNEAQ (reference sequence). This CDR3 region has 14 residues. CDR3 region: CASSPRVTAGELVF. CDR3 sequence (DNA): TGTGCCAGCAGCCCTCGGGTGACGGCAGGGGAGCTAGTCTTC.

This clone turned up a few times. V is TRBV30 and J is TRBJ2-5; 7 bases are shared with TRBD1. The CDR3 contains 17 residues. V lost 3 bases, J lost 5 bases, and 18 bases stayed unmatched. Looked up from germline, CDR1 is GTSNPN and CDR2 is SVGIG (reference sequence). CDR3 loop: CAWSTNADRAGMETQYF. As DNA, the CDR3 is TGTGCCTGGAGCACAAATGCCGACAGGGCGGGCATGGAGACCCAGTACTTC.

The CDR3 DNA sequence: TGTGCCAGCAGCTTGGCCGTTGGCTACACCTTC. Translated, it gives CASSLAVGYTF. The V gene is TRBV5-8, the J gene TRBJ1-2; D uncertain. V shed 0 bases and J shed 7 bases, with 4 bases lying between them. CDR3 length equals 11 residues. The V gene's germline CDR1 is SGHTS and CDR2 YDEGEE.

This sequence joins TRBV30 and TRBJ2-7; D not certain. This CDR3 spans 13 amino acids. V was clipped by 2 bases and J by 10 bases, with 18 bases between them. Germline CDR1 and CDR2: GTSNPN and SVGIG (reference sequence). The CDR3: CAWSLGPARGQYF. CDR3 DNA: TGTGCCTGGAGTCTTGGGCCCGCACGAGGACAGTACTTC.

This clone was recorded only once. The V and J genes are TRBV30 and TRBJ1-5; D ambiguous. Germline V gene data show CDR1 as GTSNPN and CDR2 as SVGIG (reference sequence). The CDR3 runs 13 residues. V gave up 1 base and J gave up 3 bases, with 7 bases separating them. The CDR3 DNA follows: TGTGCCTGGAGTGCTGGTTACAATCAGCCCCAGCATTTT. The encoded protein is CAWSAGYNQPQHF.

This clone was counted a single time. This chain connects TRBV7-9 to TRBJ1-1; D remains ambiguous. Germline values: CDR1 SEHNR, CDR2 FQNEAQ (reference sequence). This CDR3 is built from 14 residues. Trimming cost V 4 bases and J 0 bases, with 9 bases left between them. Here the CDR3 reads CASSSTAMNTEAFF. In DNA, the CDR3 is TGTGCCAGCAGCTCTACAGCTATGAACACTGAAGCTTTCTTT.

The genes are TRBV7-6 and TRBJ2-5; D call uncertain. CDR1 and CDR2 from the germline V gene are SGHVS and FNYEAQ. Trimming took 1 base from V and 5 from J, leaving 8 bases between them. The CDR3 has 13 amino acids. The CDR3 loop is CASSLGVSETQYF. CDR3 bases: TGTGCCAGCAGCTTAGGGGTTTCTGAGACCCAGTACTTC.

The chain's CDR3 is CASSYRITVEPQHF. The CDR3 DNA reads TGTGCCAGCAGTTACCGCATCACCGTGGAGCCCCAGCATTTT. The rearrangement links TRBV6-5 to TRBJ1-5, with D uncertain. Germline CDR1 and CDR2: MNHEY and SVGAGI. V lost 2 bases and J 8 bases, leaving 13 bases between the germline ends. The CDR3 covers 14 residues.

The V call is TRBV7-9, the J call TRBJ1-2; TRBD1 aligns across 11 bases. In germline, CDR1 is SEHNR, CDR2 FQNEAQ (reference sequence). The CDR3 runs to 15 residues. V was clipped by 5 bases and J by 5 bases; unmatched bases: 7. Here the CDR3 DNA reads TGTGCCAGCAGCCCCGGGACAGGGGGTGGATATGGCTACACCTTC. Translated, it gives CASSPGTGGGYGYTF.

Only a few counts were recorded for this clone. J is TRBJ2-5 and V is TRBV5-6; 7 bases agree with TRBD2. With V trimmed by 2 bases and J by 4 bases, 2 bases remained unmatched. The CDR3 contains 13 residues. The germline V gene has CDR1 SGHDT and CDR2 YYEEEE. This CDR3 reads CASSFGRGETQYF. The CDR3 coding sequence is TGTGCCAGCAGCTTTGGGAGGGGAGAGACCCAGTACTTC.

The rearrangement uses TRBV25-1 and TRBJ1-2, with D hard to call. This CDR3 is built from 14 residues. Germline V lookup: CDR1 MGHDK, CDR2 SYGVNS. The V and J ends lost 2 bases and 0 bases respectively, with 7 bases between them. Here the CDR3 reads CASSEIGANYGYTF. The CDR3, as DNA: TGTGCCAGCAGTGAAATTGGAGCTAACTATGGCTACACCTTC.

V and J are TRBV13 and TRBJ2-4; 11 bases align to TRBD2. From germline, CDR1 is PRHDT and CDR2 FYEKMQ (reference sequence). CDR3 length equals 15 residues. With V trimmed by 4 bases and J by 6 bases, 5 bases remained unmatched. The CDR3 region is CASSSTGTSGNIQYF. DNA for the CDR3: TGTGCCAGCAGCTCAACCGGGACTAGCGGAAACATTCAGTACTTC.

The J gene is TRBJ1-5, the V gene TRBV7-9; unclear D gene. V dropped 5 bases and J dropped 1 base, with 12 bases sitting between them. There are 15 residues in the CDR3. CDR1 is SEHNR and CDR2 is FQNEAQ in the germline V gene (reference sequence). As DNA, the CDR3 is TGTGCCAGCAGCCCGGACGAGGCGAGCAATCAGCCCCAGCATTTT. Protein: CASSPDEASNQPQHF.

The rearrangement links TRBV20-1 to TRBJ2-7; D ambiguous. The ends were cut back, 4 bases at V and 3 bases at J, with 7 bases in the middle. The CDR3 sequence is 11 residues long. The V gene's germline CDR1 is DFQATT and CDR2 SNEGSKA (reference sequence). Written as DNA, the CDR3 is TGCAGTGCTAACTTGGGCTACGAGCAGTACTTC. As protein: CSANLGYEQYF.

The rearrangement links TRBV15 to TRBJ1-5; D remains ambiguous. The CDR3 contains 15 residues. The V and J ends lost 3 bases and 4 bases respectively, with 13 bases between them. Germline V gene sequence: CDR1 LNHNV, CDR2 YYDKDF (reference sequence). The CDR3 sequence: CATSSTPLQNQPQHF. The CDR3 region has the DNA TGTGCCACCAGCAGTACCCCCCTCCAAAATCAGCCCCAGCATTTT.

The chain carries TRBV4-2 and TRBJ2-3; D uncertain. CDR1 and CDR2 from the germline V gene are LGHNA and YNFKEQ. V gave up 1 base and J gave up 0 bases, with 5 bases separating them. CDR3 length: 14 amino acids. Written as DNA, the CDR3 is TGTGCCAGCAGCCAAGCGGCCAGCACAGATACGCAGTATTTT. Its protein product is CASSQAASTDTQYF.

This sequence joins TRBV4-1 and TRBJ1-2; no firm D call. V lost 3 bases and J 1 base, leaving 12 bases between the germline ends. Germline loops: CDR1 MGHRA, CDR2 YSYEKL. This CDR3 contains 15 residues. CDR3 sequence (DNA): TGCGCCAGCAGCCAGGATCGCAAACTTAACTATGGCTACACCTTC. This encodes CASSQDRKLNYGYTF.

The chain recombines TRBV9 with TRBJ1-2; unclear D gene. The CDR3 extends over 12 amino acids. V lost 5 bases and J 1 base, leaving 6 bases between the germline ends. Germline V lookup: CDR1 SGDLS, CDR2 YYNGEE. Here the CDR3 DNA reads TGTGCCAGCAGTGCAAATAACTATGGCTACACCTTC. Translation gives CASSANNYGYTF. The variable domain in full, with the rest retrieved from reference TRBV9 and TRBJ1-2, is DSGVTQTPKHLITATGQRVTLRCSPRSGDLSVYWYQQSLDQGLQFLIQYYNGEERAKGNILERFSAQQFPDLHSELNLSSLELGDSALYFCASSANNYGYTFGSGTRLTVV.